This T cell receptor beta chain comes out of a study of blood T cells in healthy people across ages (dated by TCRdb to between 2015 and 2016). Concerning the study at large: In model experiments, template switching captured roughly one uniquely barcoded TCR beta cDNA molecule for every two T cells. Using deep sequencing normalized with unique cDNA molecular identifiers, the study measured how TCR beta repertoire diversity changes with age. The donors were split into four age groups: young (average 16 years), middle-aged (about 40), aged (approximately 60) and long-lived (under 85). Donors of different ages were randomly distributed across sequencing lanes to avoid experimental bias. For two donors (one aged 18 to 30 and one aged 80 or older), the study analyzed two additional independent replicas of 1 million unique cDNA reads from the same blood draw. Overall study outcomes, separate from this receptor: As age increased, observed TCR beta diversity per million T cells dropped in a roughly linear way, and a significant reduction was already evident by age 40. Donor CMV infection status was unknown, potentially confounding age-related changes in expanded clonotypes. The percentage of naive T cells measured by flow cytometry correlated strongly with observed TCR beta diversity. Estimates of total diversity based on one million sequenced T cells were considered lower bounds and underestimates. Compared with the aged group, the long-lived group had more naive CD4+ T cells, fewer expanded clones and increased TCR diversity, suggesting age selection. Conclusive comparison of naive and antigen-experienced compartments was prevented by the profiling of bulk unsorted PBMCs.

This clonotype showed up just a few times. The specificity of this receptor is unknown. Within one base of it there is no much larger clone, and no base qualities were kept. The donors were some 39 Caucasian individuals from Russia, aged about 6 to 100 years, who were systemically healthy. About 9.1 milliliters of peripheral blood were collected from each donor into EDTA-treated Vacutainer tubes. Ficoll-Paque density-gradient centrifugation was used to isolate PBMCs, with at least 6 million per sample. Trizol reagent was used to extract total RNA from the PBMCs, yielding at least 6 micrograms per sample. Naive CD45RAhigh/CD27high T cell percentages were measured by flow cytometry on a PBMC aliquot from every donor. Library prep was done by 5' RACE. Instrument on record: Illumina HiSeq 2500. A second 7 to 11 cycle PCR used a sample-barcoded 5' primer and a J-beta primer mix. A unique molecular identifier was introduced onto each TCR beta cDNA molecule by a template-switch 5' adaptor carrying 12 random nucleotides. Each sample yielded at least 2.5 million CDR3-containing paired-end reads. First-strand cDNA was synthesized from all RNA with the Mint cDNA synthesis kit, primed by a TRBC-specific oligonucleotide. Following uracil-DNA glycosylase treatment, a first 18-cycle PCR with universal primers M1SS and BC2_uni_R was performed on all cDNA. Per the original workflow: Normalization of each sample was performed by random selection of 1 million high-quality reads, each carrying a distinct molecular identifier. Instead of being binned into consensus sequences, reads with shared molecular identifiers were discarded. MiTCR, set to a Q25 quality threshold and the strictest error-elimination algorithm, was used for CDR3 identification, clonotype clustering and error correction. Lower-bound total TCR beta diversity was estimated with a nonparametric unseen species model using Euler transformation. In-frame beta chains were kept once TCRdb had trimmed the public reads at Q25 with fastp and called clones with MiXCR. Rows matching on CDR3 protein sequence are summarized as one entry with the most common DNA and genes. TCRdb's processing, not the authors', yielded these V and J calls. This sample holds nearly 800,000 distinct CDR3 sequences; about 61% were observed only once. 20% to 30% of the sample is held by the ten biggest clonotypes.

CDR1 and CDR2 are read off the germline V gene as MGHDK and SYGVNS. The CDR3 holds 11 amino acids from the cysteine to the phenylalanine. Only the CDR3 part of the read is kept: 33 bases, read in frame from the first base. Trimming removed 4 bases from V and 6 bases from J, leaving 3 bases between the germline ends. The sequence came from a man aged 35-49 years in good health. What was sequenced was blood. Here the chain combines TRBV25-1 and TRBJ1-4, with the D segment identity uncertain. The CDR3 amino acid sequence is: CASSADEKLFF. The DNA sequence is given as TGTGCCAGCAGTGCCGATGAAAAACTGTTTTTT.